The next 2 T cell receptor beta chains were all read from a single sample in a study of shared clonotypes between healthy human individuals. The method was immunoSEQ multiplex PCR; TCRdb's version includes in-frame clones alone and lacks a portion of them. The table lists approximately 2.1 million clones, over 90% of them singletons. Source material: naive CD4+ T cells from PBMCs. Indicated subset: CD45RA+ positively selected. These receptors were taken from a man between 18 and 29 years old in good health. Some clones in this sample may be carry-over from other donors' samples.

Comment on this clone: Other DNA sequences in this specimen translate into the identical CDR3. This CDR3 reads CASSPRTNEQFF. The CDR3 DNA is TGTGCCAGCTCACCGCGGACAAATGAGCAGTTCTTC. The chain joins TRBV18 to TRBJ2-1, with TRBD1 as a possible D gene (5 bases). CDR3 size: 12 residues. Germline V lookup: CDR1 KGHSH, CDR2 LQKENI. The ends were cut back, 3 bases at V and 7 bases at J, with 7 bases in the middle.

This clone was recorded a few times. CDR3 coding DNA: TGTGCCAGCAGCCTCCGGACCGGGACCGTAGACAGCTTAAATCAGCCCCAGCATTTT. Residues: CASSLRTGTVDSLNQPQHF. V gene TRBV7-9 combines with J gene TRBJ1-5; perhaps TRBD1 as D (5 bases). The CDR3 extends over 19 amino acids. Germline CDR1 SEHNR, CDR2 FQNEAQ (reference sequence). Trimming cost V 5 bases and J 4 bases, with 27 bases left between them.